The clone carrying this T cell receptor (beta chain) was seen once. These data come from a study of blood T cell repertoires in COVID-19. Study information: Specimens from acute and convalescent COVID-19 originated in the United States, Italy and Spain. T cells, B-cell-depleted T cells, or PBMCs supplied cDNA or gDNA.

Clones were read by immunoSEQ multiplex PCR, and TCRdb kept only the in-frame ones, dropping some. The table shows some 390,000 clones, with 85% to 90% occurring only once. After removal of 0 bases from V and 10 bases from J, the junction contained 6 bases not matched to a gene. The germline gives CDR1 SGDLS, CDR2 YYNGEE. The CDR3 consists of 15 residues. The sample was peripheral blood. The sequence derives from a human donor in a cohort sampled during active COVID-19. The rearrangement uses TRBV9 and TRBJ2-2; TRBD2 aligns across 10 bases. CDR3 region: CASSVVPSGSEELFF. Written as DNA, the CDR3 is TGTGCCAGCAGCGTAGTACCTAGCGGGAGTGAGGAGCTGTTTTTT.